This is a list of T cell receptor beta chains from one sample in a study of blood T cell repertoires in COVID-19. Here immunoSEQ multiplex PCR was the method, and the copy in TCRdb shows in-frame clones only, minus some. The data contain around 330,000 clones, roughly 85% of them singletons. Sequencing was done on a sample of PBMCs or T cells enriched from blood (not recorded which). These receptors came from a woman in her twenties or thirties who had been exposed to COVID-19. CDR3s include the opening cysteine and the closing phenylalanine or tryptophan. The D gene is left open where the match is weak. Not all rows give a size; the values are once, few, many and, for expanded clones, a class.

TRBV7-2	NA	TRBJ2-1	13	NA	CASSLAQAEPQFF	TGTGCCAGCAGCTTAGCCCAAGCGGAGCCCCAATTCTTC
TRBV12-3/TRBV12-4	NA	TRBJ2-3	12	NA	CASSLTGHTQYF	TGTGCCAGCAGCCTCACAGGGCATACGCAGTATTTT
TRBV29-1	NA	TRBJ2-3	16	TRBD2	CSVFPGTRKDTDTQYF	TGCAGCGTTTTTCCCGGGACTAGAAAGGACACAGATACGCAGTATTTT
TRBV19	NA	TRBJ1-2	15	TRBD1	CASSTPGTANYGYTF	TGTGCCAGTAGTACTCCCGGGACAGCCAACTATGGCTACACCTTC
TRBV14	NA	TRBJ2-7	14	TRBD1	CASSLRQGPYEQYF	TGTGCCAGCAGCCTTAGACAGGGACCCTACGAGCAGTACTTC
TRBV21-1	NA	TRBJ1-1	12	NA	CASSKEAWGAFF	TGTGCCAGCAGCAAAGAAGCTTGGGGCGCTTTCTTT
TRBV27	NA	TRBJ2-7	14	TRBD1	CASSHRGPAYEQYF	TGTGCCAGCAGCCACAGGGGGCCCGCCTACGAGCAGTACTTC
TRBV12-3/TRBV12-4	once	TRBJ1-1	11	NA	CASSFRGTAFF	TGTGCCAGCAGTTTCCGGGGAACAGCTTTCTTT
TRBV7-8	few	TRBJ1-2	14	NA	CASSLDQGIDGYTF	TGTGCCAGCAGCTTAGATCAGGGAATCGATGGCTACACCTTC
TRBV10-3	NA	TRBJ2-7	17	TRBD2	CAISFTLAGTSGSEQYF	TGTGCCATCAGTTTTACCCTAGCCGGGACTAGCGGGAGCGAGCAGTACTTC
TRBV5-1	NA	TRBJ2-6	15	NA	CASSLLSSGANVLTF	TGCGCCAGCAGCCTGTTGAGCTCTGGGGCCAACGTCCTGACTTTC
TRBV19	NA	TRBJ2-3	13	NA	CASRSGGEDTQYF	TGTGCCAGTAGGTCCGGAGGGGAAGATACGCAGTATTTT
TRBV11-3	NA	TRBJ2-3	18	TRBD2	CASSLVMSGGATGDTQYF	TGTGCCAGCAGCTTAGTAATGAGCGGGGGGGCCACAGGAGATACGCAGTATTTT
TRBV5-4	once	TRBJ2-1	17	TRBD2	CASSDRTSGGAYNEQFF	TGTGCCAGCAGCGATCGGACTAGCGGGGGGGCCTACAATGAGCAGTTCTTC
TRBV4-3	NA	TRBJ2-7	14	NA	CASSQGAGTYEQYF	TGCGCCAGCAGCCAAGGGGCAGGGACCTACGAGCAGTACTTC
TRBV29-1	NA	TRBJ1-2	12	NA	CSVEDQGGGYTF	TGCAGCGTTGAAGATCAGGGAGGTGGCTACACCTTC
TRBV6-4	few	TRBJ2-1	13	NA	CASSDRENNEQFF	TGTGCCAGCAGTGACCGAGAGAACAATGAGCAGTTCTTC